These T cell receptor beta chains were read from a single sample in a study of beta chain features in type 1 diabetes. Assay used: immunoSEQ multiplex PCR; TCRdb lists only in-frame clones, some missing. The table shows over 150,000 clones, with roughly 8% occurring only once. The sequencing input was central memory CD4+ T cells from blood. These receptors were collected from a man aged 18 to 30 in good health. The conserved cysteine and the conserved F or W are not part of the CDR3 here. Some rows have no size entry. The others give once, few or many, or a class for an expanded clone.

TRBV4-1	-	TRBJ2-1	ASSPQVLLADFYNEQF
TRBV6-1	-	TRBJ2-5	ASSLIPSPETQY
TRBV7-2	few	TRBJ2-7	ASSEAGGAYEQY
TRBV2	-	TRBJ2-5	ASSARETQY
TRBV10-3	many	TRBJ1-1	AISADTRRTEAF
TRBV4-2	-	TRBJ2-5	ASSSAMTGTARGETQY
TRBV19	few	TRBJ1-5	ASSRRDSNQPQH
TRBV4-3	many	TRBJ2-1	ASSQESGTYSEQF
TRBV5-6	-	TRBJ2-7	ASSSSYEQY
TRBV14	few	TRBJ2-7	ASSQVAGRPYEQY
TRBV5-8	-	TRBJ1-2	ASWDRLYGYT
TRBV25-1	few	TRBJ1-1	ASSDFGGNTEAF
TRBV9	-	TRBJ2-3	ASSLQRGNTQY
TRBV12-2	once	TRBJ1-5	ASRSGLDSSNQPQH
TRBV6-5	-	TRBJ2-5	ASSGSGSGETQY
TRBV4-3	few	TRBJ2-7	ASSQDSTG
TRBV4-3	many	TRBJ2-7	ASSQVASGYSYEQY
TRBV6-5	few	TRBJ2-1	ASTGQVLNEQF
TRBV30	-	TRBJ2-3	AWQTGTGRDTQY
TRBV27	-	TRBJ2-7	ASSFYGAGVSYEQY
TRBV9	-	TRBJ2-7	ASSAYDRGPYEQY
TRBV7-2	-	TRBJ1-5	ASRGQGNQPQH
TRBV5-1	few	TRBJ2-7	ASSLGQVSYEQY
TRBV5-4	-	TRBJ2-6	ASSQGVNSGANVLT
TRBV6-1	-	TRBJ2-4	ASSEGQIKNIQY
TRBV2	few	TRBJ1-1	ASRSLRAGMNTEAF
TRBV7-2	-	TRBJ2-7	ASSPPGTGHGEQY
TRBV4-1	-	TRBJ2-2	ASSQDRVPGELF
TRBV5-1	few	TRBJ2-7	ASSSGTGDYEQY
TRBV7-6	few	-	ASSLQPYEQY
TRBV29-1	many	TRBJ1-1	SAIYSNTEAF
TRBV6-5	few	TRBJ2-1	ASSRGGNEQF
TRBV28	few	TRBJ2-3	ASSSSRAGADTQY
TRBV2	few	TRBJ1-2	ASSEAGTYLAYT
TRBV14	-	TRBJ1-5	ASSQTGTAINSNQPQH
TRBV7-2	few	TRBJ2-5	ASSSGNSGARETQY
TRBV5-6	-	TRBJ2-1	ASSPDRGHYNEQF
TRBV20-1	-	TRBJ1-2	SARTRTLHT
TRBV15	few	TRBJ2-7	ATSLDRAYEQY
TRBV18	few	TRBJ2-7	ASSPDNYEQY
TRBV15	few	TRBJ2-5	ATSWGGTGAPETQY
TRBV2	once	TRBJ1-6	AGGTDNSPLH
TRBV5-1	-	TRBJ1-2	ASSLVAANYGYT
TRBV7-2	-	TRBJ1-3	ASSSGGNGNTIY
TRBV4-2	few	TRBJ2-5	ASSQSLTQGARGETQY
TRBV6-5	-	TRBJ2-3	ASSPSTDTQY
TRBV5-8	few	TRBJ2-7	ASSPGQGFLSYEQY
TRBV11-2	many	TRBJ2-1	ASSSGLAGSEQF
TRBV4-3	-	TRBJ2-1	ASSQELAGGYNEQF
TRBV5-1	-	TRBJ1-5	ASSSTTNQPQH
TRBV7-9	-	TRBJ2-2	ASSLWSGELF
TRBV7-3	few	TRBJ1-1	ASRWGQNTEAF
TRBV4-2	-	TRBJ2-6	ASSLRRTGENGANVLT